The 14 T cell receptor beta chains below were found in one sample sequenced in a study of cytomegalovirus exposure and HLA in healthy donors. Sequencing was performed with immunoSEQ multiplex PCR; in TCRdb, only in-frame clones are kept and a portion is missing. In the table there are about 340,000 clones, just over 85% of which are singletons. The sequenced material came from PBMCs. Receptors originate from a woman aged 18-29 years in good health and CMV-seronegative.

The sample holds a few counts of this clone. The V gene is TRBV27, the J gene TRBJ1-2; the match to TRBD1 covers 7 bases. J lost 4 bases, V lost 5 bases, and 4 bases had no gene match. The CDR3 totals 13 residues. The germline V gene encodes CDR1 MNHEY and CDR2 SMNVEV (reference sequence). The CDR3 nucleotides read TGTGCCAGCAGTCCCGACAGGGTCTATGGCTACACCTTC. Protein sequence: CASSPDRVYGYTF.

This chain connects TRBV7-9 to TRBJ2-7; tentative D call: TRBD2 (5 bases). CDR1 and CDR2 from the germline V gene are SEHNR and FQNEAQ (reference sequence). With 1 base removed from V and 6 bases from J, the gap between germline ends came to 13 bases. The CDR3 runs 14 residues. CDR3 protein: CASSLEEGQVEQYF. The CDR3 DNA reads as TGTGCCAGCAGCTTAGAAGAGGGCCAGGTCGAGCAGTACTTC.

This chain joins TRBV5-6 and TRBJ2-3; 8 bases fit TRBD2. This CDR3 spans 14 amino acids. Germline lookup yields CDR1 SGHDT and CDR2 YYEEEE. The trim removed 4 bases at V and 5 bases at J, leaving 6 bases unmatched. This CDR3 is CASSIGRAGDTQYF. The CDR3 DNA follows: TGTGCCAGCAGCATCGGGAGGGCGGGAGATACGCAGTATTTT.

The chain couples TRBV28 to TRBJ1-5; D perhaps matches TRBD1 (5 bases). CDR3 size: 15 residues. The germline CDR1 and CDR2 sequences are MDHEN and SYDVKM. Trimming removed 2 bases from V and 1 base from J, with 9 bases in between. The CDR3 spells CASSLGGTSNQPQHF. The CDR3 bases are TGTGCCAGCAGTTTAGGGGGGACCAGCAATCAGCCCCAGCATTTT. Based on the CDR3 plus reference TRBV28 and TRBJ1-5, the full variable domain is DVKVTQSSRYLVKRTGEKVFLECVQDMDHENMFWYRQDPGLGLRLIYFSYDVKMKEKGDIPEGYSVSREKKERFSLILESASTNQTSMYLCASSLGGTSNQPQHFGDGTRLSIL.

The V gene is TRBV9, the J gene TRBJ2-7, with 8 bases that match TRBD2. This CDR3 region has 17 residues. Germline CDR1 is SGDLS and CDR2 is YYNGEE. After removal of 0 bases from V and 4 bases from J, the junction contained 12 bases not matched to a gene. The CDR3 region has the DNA TGTGCCAGCAGCGTAGGAGCGGCGGGAGGCGTCCCTTACGAGCAGTACTTC. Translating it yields CASSVGAAGGVPYEQYF. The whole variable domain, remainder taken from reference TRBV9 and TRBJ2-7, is DSGVTQTPKHLITATGQRVTLRCSPRSGDLSVYWYQQSLDQGLQFLIQYYNGEERAKGNILERFSAQQFPDLHSELNLSSLELGDSALYFCASSVGAAGGVPYEQYFGPGTRLTVT.

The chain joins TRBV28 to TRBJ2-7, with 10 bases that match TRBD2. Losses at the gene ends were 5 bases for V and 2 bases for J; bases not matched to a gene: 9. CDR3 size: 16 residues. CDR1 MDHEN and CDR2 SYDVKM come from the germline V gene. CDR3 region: CASSISLGLAAYEQYF. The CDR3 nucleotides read TGTGCCAGCAGTATCTCCCTCGGACTAGCGGCCTACGAGCAGTACTTC.

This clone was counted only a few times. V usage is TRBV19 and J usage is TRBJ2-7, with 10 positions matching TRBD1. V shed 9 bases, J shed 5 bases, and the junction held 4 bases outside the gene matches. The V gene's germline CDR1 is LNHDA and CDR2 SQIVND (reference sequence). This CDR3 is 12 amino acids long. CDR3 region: CASRDRGHEQYF. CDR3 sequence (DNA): TGTGCCAGCCGGGACAGGGGCCACGAGCAGTACTTC.

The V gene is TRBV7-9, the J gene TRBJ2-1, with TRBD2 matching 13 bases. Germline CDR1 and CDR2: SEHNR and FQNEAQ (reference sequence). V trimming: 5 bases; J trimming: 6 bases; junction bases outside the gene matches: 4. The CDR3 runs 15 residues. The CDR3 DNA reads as TGTGCCAGCAGCAGGGGACTAGCGGGGCCCAATGAGCAGTTCTTC. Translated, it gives CASSRGLAGPNEQFF.

The CDR3 region has the DNA TGTGCCAGCAGTGAAGTGTCCTACTACGAGCAGTACTTC. Translation: CASSEVSYYEQYF. V is TRBV2 and J is TRBJ2-7; the D is unclear. There are 13 residues in the CDR3. The V end was cut by 1 base, the J end by 3 bases, with 7 bases between. Germline CDR1 reads SNHLY; CDR2 reads FYNNEI.

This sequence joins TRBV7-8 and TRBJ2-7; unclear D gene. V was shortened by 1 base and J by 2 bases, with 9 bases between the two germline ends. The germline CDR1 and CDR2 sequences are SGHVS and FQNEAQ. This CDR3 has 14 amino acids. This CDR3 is CASSLEAPPYEQYF. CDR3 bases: TGTGCCAGCAGCTTAGAAGCACCCCCCTACGAGCAGTACTTC. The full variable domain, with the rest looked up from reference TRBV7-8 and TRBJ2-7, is GAGVSQSPRYKVAKRGQDVALRCDPISGHVSLFWYQQALGQGPEFLTYFQNEAQLDKSGLPSDRFFAERPEGSVSTLKIQRTQQEDSAVYLCASSLEAPPYEQYFGPGTRLTVT.

The CDR3 region is CASSLITGGKGTYEQYF. The CDR3 DNA follows: TGTGCCAGCAGTCTCATTACAGGGGGCAAGGGGACCTACGAGCAGTACTTC. The chain employs TRBV28 and TRBJ2-7, with 9 bases lining up with TRBD1. V shed 5 bases and J 2 bases; nucleotides not matched to a gene: 13. Looked up from germline, CDR1 is MDHEN and CDR2 is SYDVKM. CDR3 length: 17 residues.

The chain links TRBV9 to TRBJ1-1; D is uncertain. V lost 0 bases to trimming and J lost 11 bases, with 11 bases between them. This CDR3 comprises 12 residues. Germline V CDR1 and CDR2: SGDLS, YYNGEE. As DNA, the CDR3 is TGTGCCAGCAGCGTAGGAGTCCACGGTGCTTTCTTT. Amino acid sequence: CASSVGVHGAFF.

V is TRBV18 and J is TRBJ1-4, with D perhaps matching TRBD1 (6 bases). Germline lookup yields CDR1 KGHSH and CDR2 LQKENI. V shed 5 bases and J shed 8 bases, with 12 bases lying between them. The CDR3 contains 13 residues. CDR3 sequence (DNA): TGTGCCAGCTCAACCGGGACATCAGAAAAACTGTTTTTT. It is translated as CASSTGTSEKLFF.

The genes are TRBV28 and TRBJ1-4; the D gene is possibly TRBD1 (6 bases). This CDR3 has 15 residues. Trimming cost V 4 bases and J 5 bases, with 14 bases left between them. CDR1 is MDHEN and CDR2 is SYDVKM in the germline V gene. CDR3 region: CASSSYRDMNEKLFF. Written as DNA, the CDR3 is TGTGCCAGCAGTTCATACCGGGACATGAATGAAAAACTGTTTTTT.